What follows is one T cell receptor (beta chain) and its context. Its target is unknown. Trimming took 8 bases from V and 8 from J, leaving 19 bases between them. CDR3 length: 15 amino acids. Germline lookup yields CDR1 SGHAT and CDR2 FQDESV (reference sequence). The data stem from a study of vaccination effects on CD4 cells after COVID-19. ViraFEST assay sequencing came after antigen-specific CD4+ T cells were expanded with viral peptide pools. Following culture for 9 to 11 days, CD4+ T cells were isolated. According to the study, vaccine recipients showed no prior SARS-CoV-2 infection and negative nucleocapsid antibodies. The method was immunoSEQ multiplex PCR; TCRdb's version includes in-frame clones alone and lacks a portion of them. The table lists under 75,000 clones, about 80% of them singletons.

The clonotype comes from a human donor who received a COVID-19 vaccine. Material: CD4+ T cells from PBMCs cultured with SARS-CoV-2 spike peptides, obtained before COVID-19 vaccination. The chain couples TRBV11-1 to TRBJ1-6, with D unresolved. This chain's CDR3 is CASSRRPNVDSPLHF. The CDR3 coding sequence is TGTGCCAGCTCCAGGAGGCCAAACGTCGATTCACCCCTCCACTTT. The entire variable domain, with the rest obtained from reference TRBV11-1 and TRBJ1-6, is as follows: EAEVAQSPRYKITEKSQAVAFWCDPISGHATLYWYRQILGQGPELLVQFQDESVVDDSQLPKDRFSAERLKGVDSTLKIQPAELGDSAMYLCASSRRPNVDSPLHFGNGTRLTVT.